The entry that follows covers one TCR beta chain sequence. Germline CDR1 reads SEHNR; CDR2 reads FQNEAQ (reference sequence). This CDR3 region has 17 residues. Trimming at V came to 3 bases and at J to 10 bases, leaving 12 bases not matched to a gene. This sample is drawn from a study of identical twins. Each CDR3 protein gets one entry after TCRdb re-called the 5' RACE reads with MiXCR. The data show approximately 490,000 distinct CDR3 sequences, around 20% seen once. The same sample was also studied in work on yellow fever vaccine responses in identical twins.

This sequence joins TRBV7-9 and TRBJ1-6, with TRBD1 matching over 10 bases. The source of this sequence is a woman between 18 and 30 years old in good health. Specimen: CD4+ T cells sorted from blood. The CDR3 DNA is TGTGCCAGCAGCTTCCGAGGACAGGGGGAAGTTTTATCACCCCTCCACTTT. The encoded protein is CASSFRGQGEVLSPLHF.